The 27 T cell receptor beta chains presented below share a single source sample, sequenced in a study of cytomegalovirus exposure and HLA in healthy donors. Primers for the PCR totalled 60 Vbeta and 13 Jbeta. Profiled with immunoSEQ multiplex PCR; TCRdb holds only in-frame clones, not every one. Of about 140,000 clones in the sample, around 83% were seen once. The material sequenced was PBMCs. These receptors were taken from a male donor in good health and CMV-seropositive.

This rearrangement joins TRBV27 to TRBJ2-3, with 7 bases that match TRBD2. This CDR3 is 16 amino acids long. The V gene end was trimmed by 6 bases and the J gene end by 0 bases; junction bases not matched to a gene: 9. CDR1 and CDR2 (germline): MNHEY, SMNVEV (reference sequence). This CDR3 is CASRLAVYSSTDTQYF. DNA of the CDR3: TGTGCCAGCAGGCTAGCGGTATATTCTAGCACAGATACGCAGTATTTT.

The rearrangement joins TRBV4-1 to TRBJ2-2, with 10 bases lining up with TRBD1. CDR1 and CDR2 (germline): MGHRA, YSYEKL. Losses at the gene ends were 4 bases for V and 6 bases for J; bases not matched to a gene: 8. This CDR3 is 16 amino acids long. Written as DNA, the CDR3 is TGCGCCAGCAGCCTCTCCGGGACAGGGGCGGCCGGGGAGCTGTTTTTT. The encoded protein is CASSLSGTGAAGELFF.

V is TRBV13 and J is TRBJ2-5, with 12 bases lining up with TRBD2. Losses at the gene ends were 0 bases for V and 3 bases for J; bases not matched to a gene: 5. Germline values: CDR1 PRHDT, CDR2 FYEKMQ (reference sequence). The CDR3 totals 17 residues. As DNA, the CDR3 is TGTGCCAGCAGCTTAGGCTATAGACTAGCGGGGGAAGAGACCCAGTACTTC. This codes for CASSLGYRLAGEETQYF.

This clone was seen a few times. The chain joins TRBV11-2 to TRBJ1-1, with D uncertain. The length of the CDR3 is 12 residues. In germline, CDR1 is SGHAT, CDR2 FQNNGV. Trimming stripped 2 bases from V and 4 bases from J, with 5 bases between. Written as DNA, the CDR3 is TGTGCCAGCAGCTTACCGAGCACTGAAGCTTTCTTT. Encoded protein: CASSLPSTEAFF.

The rearrangement uses TRBV15 and TRBJ2-7; 10 nucleotides line up with TRBD2. Looked up from germline, CDR1 is LNHNV and CDR2 is YYDKDF (reference sequence). The CDR3 spans 16 residues. J gave up 5 bases and V 0 bases, and 7 bases lay outside the gene matches. The chain's CDR3 is CATSRDRASGSDEQYF. In DNA, the CDR3 is TGTGCCACCAGCAGAGATCGGGCTAGCGGGAGTGACGAGCAGTACTTC.

The V and J genes are TRBV10-2 and TRBJ1-2, with 7 nucleotides matching TRBD1. The J segment lost 2 bases and the V segment lost 6 bases, leaving 3 bases of the junction unmatched. CDR3 length equals 13 residues. Germline CDR1 WSHSY, CDR2 SAAADI. This chain's CDR3 is CASREQGNYGYTF. DNA of the CDR3: TGCGCCAGCAGGGAACAGGGGAACTATGGCTACACCTTC.

The chain links TRBV13 to TRBJ2-7; 9 nucleotides line up with TRBD1. In germline, CDR1 is PRHDT, CDR2 FYEKMQ (reference sequence). The ends lost 5 bases at V and 0 bases at J; junction bases unmatched: 5. The CDR3 has 15 residues. In nucleotides, the CDR3 is TGTGCCAGCAGCGCGAGGACAGGGGTCTCCTACGAGCAGTACTTC. Encoded protein: CASSARTGVSYEQYF.

This chain joins TRBV10-1 and TRBJ1-1; 8 positions agree with TRBD1. The CDR3 totals 13 residues. Trimming removed 4 bases from V and 4 bases from J; junction bases left unmatched: 2. Germline V lookup: CDR1 WNHNN, CDR2 SYGVQD (reference sequence). The CDR3 protein is CASSGTGGTEAFF. CDR3 bases: TGCGCCAGCAGTGGAACAGGGGGCACTGAAGCTTTCTTT.

CDR3 protein: CASSAGTAGYGYTF. CDR3 nucleotides: TGTGCCAGCAGCGCCGGGACAGCCGGGTATGGCTACACCTTC. The rearrangement links TRBV7-9 to TRBJ1-2; the match to TRBD1 covers 7 bases. Germline lookup yields CDR1 SEHNR and CDR2 FQNEAQ (reference sequence). This CDR3 is built from 14 residues. V trimming: 5 bases; J trimming: 5 bases; junction bases outside the gene matches: 8.

The rearrangement joins TRBV6-4 to TRBJ2-1; D is unclear. The CDR3 is 14 residues long. V lost 2 bases to trimming and J lost 7 bases, with 12 bases between them. From germline, CDR1 is MRHNA and CDR2 SNTAGT. CDR3 residues: CASSDQPGSNEQFF. CDR3 nucleotides: TGTGCCAGCAGTGACCAGCCGGGTAGTAATGAGCAGTTCTTC.

The chain is built from TRBV2 and TRBJ1-4, with a tentative D call TRBD1 (5 bases). The CDR3 covers 15 residues. CDR1 and CDR2 (germline): SNHLY, FYNNEI. The V end was cut by 3 bases, the J end by 8 bases, with 16 bases between. In nucleotides, the CDR3 is TGTGCCAGCAGTGATCAGGGAGGAGGTCGGGAAAAACTGTTTTTT. Encoded protein: CASSDQGGGREKLFF.

The V call is TRBV10-3, the J call TRBJ2-7; D may be TRBD2 (8 bases). With 11 bases removed from V and 3 bases from J, the gap between germline ends came to 17 bases. The length of the CDR3 is 13 residues. Looked up from germline, CDR1 is ENHRY and CDR2 is SYGVKD. The CDR3: CASRGAGGYEQYF. CDR3 bases: TGTGCCTCCAGGGGGGCGGGGGGCTACGAGCAGTACTTC.

The V and J genes are TRBV5-6 and TRBJ2-2, with 10 bases lining up with TRBD2. This CDR3 is 18 amino acids long. Germline values: CDR1 SGHDT, CDR2 YYEEEE. V lost 6 bases to trimming and J lost 7 bases; unmatched junction nucleotides: 18. The CDR3 loop is CASINLGTSGAASGELFF. The CDR3 nucleotides read TGTGCCAGCATTAACCTAGGAACTAGCGGGGCCGCCAGCGGGGAGCTGTTTTTT.

J is TRBJ1-4 and V is TRBV7-9; maybe TRBD1 (5 bases). V shed 5 bases and J shed 4 bases, with 11 bases lying between them. CDR3 length: 14 residues. Germline V gene lookup returns CDR1 SEHNR and CDR2 FQNEAQ (reference sequence). DNA for the CDR3: TGTGCCAGCAGCCCGGACATGAGTAATGAAAAACTGTTTTTT. Protein: CASSPDMSNEKLFF.

This clone was seen only once. This chain connects TRBV29-1 to TRBJ2-7, with 7 nucleotides matching TRBD2. The CDR3 covers 14 residues. J gave up 2 bases and V 3 bases, and 7 bases lay outside the gene matches. The V gene's germline CDR1 is SQVTM and CDR2 ANQGSEA. The CDR3: CSVDRAGSPYEQYF. The CDR3 DNA reads TGCAGCGTTGACCGAGCGGGGTCCCCCTACGAGCAGTACTTC.

This chain joins TRBV7-3 and TRBJ1-1; perhaps TRBD1 as D (6 bases). This CDR3 has 14 amino acids. The V end lost 5 bases, the J end lost 5 bases, and 15 bases lay between the germline ends. Germline CDR1 SGHTA, CDR2 FQGTGA. The CDR3 loop is CASSQQGSGTEAFF. In DNA, the CDR3 is TGTGCCAGCAGCCAACAGGGTTCAGGAACTGAAGCTTTCTTT.

The V and J genes are TRBV4-3 and TRBJ2-7, with D possibly being TRBD2 (5 bases). The CDR3 length is 13 residues. Trimming pared 3 bases from V and 4 bases from J, leaving 10 bases between. CDR1 and CDR2 from the germline V gene are LGHNA and YSLEER. CDR3 nucleotide sequence: TGCGCCAGCAGCCAGCGGGCCTCATACGAGCAGTACTTC. Encoded protein: CASSQRASYEQYF.

This chain uses TRBV30 with TRBJ2-1, with D possibly matching TRBD1 (5 bases). The germline V gene encodes CDR1 GTSNPN and CDR2 SVGIG (reference sequence). The V and J ends lost 4 bases and 2 bases respectively, with 15 bases between them. The length of the CDR3 is 15 residues. The DNA for the CDR3 is TGTGCCTGGAATCCCCAGGGCCTCACCTACAATGAGCAGTTCTTC. Amino acid sequence: CAWNPQGLTYNEQFF.

The chain couples TRBV27 to TRBJ2-7; TRBD1 matches 7 bases. Per the germline V gene, CDR1 is MNHEY and CDR2 is SMNVEV (reference sequence). The trim removed 5 bases at V and 3 bases at J, leaving 13 bases unmatched. This CDR3 is 16 amino acids long. The CDR3 loop reads CASSGLWSGQHYEQYF. CDR3 bases: TGTGCCAGCAGTGGGTTATGGTCGGGACAGCACTACGAGCAGTACTTC.

This rearrangement joins TRBV9 to TRBJ2-3; 8 bases agree with TRBD1. This CDR3 region has 15 residues. Germline assignment: CDR1 SGDLS and CDR2 YYNGEE. With V trimmed by 0 bases and J by 6 bases, 6 bases remained unmatched. CDR3 sequence: CASSVVTGGPDTQYF. In DNA form, the CDR3 reads TGTGCCAGCAGCGTAGTCACAGGGGGGCCTGATACGCAGTATTTT.

This clone was detected only a few times. The V call is TRBV29-1, the J call TRBJ2-1; D gene ambiguous. Trimming left V 5 bases short and J 6 bases short, with 20 bases between. Germline lookup yields CDR1 SQVTM and CDR2 ANQGSEA. This CDR3 is 15 amino acids long. This CDR3 reads CSVYSYNYKFNEQFF. The CDR3 coding sequence is TGCAGCGTTTACAGTTACAATTATAAGTTCAATGAGCAGTTCTTC.

This clone was counted once. This chain joins TRBV5-1 and TRBJ1-4, with no clear D. V lost 4 bases to trimming and J lost 7 bases, with 14 bases between them. Per the germline V gene, CDR1 is SGHRS and CDR2 is YFSETQ. The CDR3 runs 14 residues. CDR3 sequence (DNA): TGCGCCAGCAGCCTAGGGAGGTCTGGTGAAAAACTGTTTTTT. Translated, it gives CASSLGRSGEKLFF.

This chain links TRBV7-8 with TRBJ1-1, with 9 bases fitting TRBD1. With V trimmed by 5 bases and J by 3 bases, 10 bases remained unmatched. The CDR3 consists of 16 residues. Germline V CDR1 and CDR2: SGHVS, FQNEAQ. The CDR3 reads CASSTGQGIRDTEAFF. Written as DNA, the CDR3 is TGTGCCAGCAGCACAGGACAGGGGATTAGGGACACTGAAGCTTTCTTT.

This clone was seen more than once but under ten times. The chain couples TRBV19 to TRBJ1-2, with 10 bases that match TRBD1. The CDR3 runs 17 residues. V gave up 10 bases and J gave up 0 bases; unmatched junction bases: 14. Germline lookup yields CDR1 LNHDA and CDR2 SQIVND (reference sequence). CDR3 protein: CATQSPGTGVPNYGYTF. Here the CDR3 DNA reads TGTGCCACTCAATCTCCCGGGACAGGGGTCCCTAACTATGGCTACACCTTC.

The V and J genes are TRBV29-1 and TRBJ2-3, with TRBD1 matching over 7 bases. The germline CDR1 and CDR2 sequences are SQVTM and ANQGSEA. Trimming cost V 7 bases and J 2 bases; bases outside gene matches: 12. The CDR3 has 15 amino acids. CDR3 loop: CSAQDGQGVTDTQYF. In nucleotides, the CDR3 is TGCAGCGCCCAAGACGGCCAGGGGGTCACAGATACGCAGTATTTT.

This clone was observed a single time. The chain is built from TRBV7-9 and TRBJ2-2; 10 nucleotides align to TRBD1. With 1 base clipped from V and 5 bases from J, the junction kept 13 bases outside the gene matches. Germline V gene lookup returns CDR1 SEHNR and CDR2 FQNEAQ (reference sequence). The CDR3 contains 19 residues. The CDR3 protein is CASSLGVIRDRGLTGELFF. The CDR3 DNA reads as TGTGCCAGCAGCTTAGGAGTAATTCGGGACAGGGGATTGACCGGGGAGCTGTTTTTT.

The chain uses TRBV19 and TRBJ2-1; 14 nucleotides agree with TRBD2. Germline V lookup: CDR1 LNHDA, CDR2 SQIVND (reference sequence). CDR3 length: 15 amino acids. J gave up 10 bases and V 6 bases, and 8 bases lay outside the gene matches. The CDR3 loop reads CASSVGLAGVGEQFF. The CDR3 DNA is TGTGCCAGTAGCGTGGGACTAGCGGGAGTAGGAGAGCAGTTCTTC.